Shown below are 18 T cell receptor beta chains from a single sample sequenced in a study of blood T cell repertoires in COVID-19 (dated by TCRdb to about 2020). The library came from the immunoSEQ multiplex PCR assay. Here the immuneACCESS table is served through TCRdb, limited to in-frame sequences with V and J called. Missing clones are a known gap in these copies; in checked studies unresolved V genes cover under half, and the rest lacks a known reason. The sample records about 300,000 clones, approximately 86% of which are singletons. The ten largest account for 1% to 1.5% of the sample. Sequencing was performed on peripheral blood. Every receptor here comes from a man in his 70s with acute or convalescent COVID-19.

V gene TRBV19 combines with J gene TRBJ1-6; D is uncertain. This CDR3 comprises 14 residues. Germline V lookup: CDR1 LNHDA, CDR2 SQIVND (reference sequence). Trimming took off 5 bases at V and 6 bases at J, with 11 bases between the two ends. The CDR3: CASSPRDLNSPLHF. CDR3 coding DNA: TGTGCCAGTAGTCCCCGGGATCTTAATTCACCCCTCCACTTT.

The chain is built from TRBV2 and TRBJ2-2; D might be TRBD1 (6 bases). Germline V gene lookup returns CDR1 SNHLY and CDR2 FYNNEI. Between the trimmed V and J ends, which lost 11 bases and 4 bases, there was a span of 17 bases. CDR3 length: 14 residues. This chain's CDR3 is CASKPGQSTGELFF. The CDR3 coding sequence is TGTGCCTCCAAACCGGGACAAAGCACCGGGGAGCTGTTTTTT.

The chain employs TRBV9 and TRBJ2-7, with 7 bases identical to TRBD2. V shed 0 bases and J 2 bases; nucleotides not matched to a gene: 5. CDR3 length: 15 residues. Per germline, CDR1 SGDLS and CDR2 YYNGEE. In DNA, the CDR3 is TGTGCCAGCAGCGTAGGGGGGGGATCGGCCTACGAGCAGTACTTC. Protein sequence: CASSVGGGSAYEQYF.

V and J are TRBV21-1 and TRBJ2-5; the table's D call, TRBD1, was not checked against the DNA. TRBV21-1 is noted as a pseudogene. This CDR3 is built from 14 residues. CDR3 protein: CASKTSGGWGTQYF. DNA of the CDR3: TGTGCCAGCAAAACCTCAGGGGGCTGGGGGACCCAGTACTTC.

The gene calls are TRBV11-3 and TRBJ2-1; 9 bases fit TRBD2. This CDR3 has 15 amino acids. V dropped 6 bases and J dropped 6; count of bases not matched to a gene: 9. Germline V gene sequence: CDR1 SGHNT, CDR2 YENEEA. The CDR3 loop is CASSISGRVFNEQFF. The CDR3 DNA is TGTGCCAGCAGTATTAGCGGGAGAGTTTTCAATGAGCAGTTCTTC.

The chain joins TRBV30 to TRBJ1-3, with a possible D match to TRBD1 (5 bases). CDR3 length equals 15 residues. Trimming stripped 1 base from V and 5 bases from J, with 15 bases between. The germline V gene has CDR1 GTSNPN and CDR2 SVGIG (reference sequence). CDR3: CAWSAAGLSRNTIYF. CDR3 bases: TGTGCCTGGAGTGCGGCAGGGCTTTCGAGAAACACCATATATTTT.

The chain uses TRBV7-8 and TRBJ2-5, with TRBD1 matching 7 bases. The V gene end was trimmed by 5 bases and the J gene end by 2 bases; junction bases not matched to a gene: 2. The CDR3 consists of 13 residues. CDR1 is SGHVS and CDR2 is FQNEAQ in the germline V gene. For the CDR3, the DNA is TGTGCCAGCAGCCGGGACAGACAAGAGACCCAGTACTTC. Protein sequence: CASSRDRQETQYF.

The chain recombines TRBV7-8 with TRBJ2-7; 7 bases are shared with TRBD1. Germline V gene lookup returns CDR1 SGHVS and CDR2 FQNEAQ. J lost 0 bases, V lost 5 bases, and 16 bases had no gene match. The CDR3 is 18 residues long. The CDR3 DNA sequence: TGTGCCAGCAGCACACGGACAGGAGCCAGCTTGGGCTCCTACGAGCAGTACTTC. Encoded protein: CASSTRTGASLGSYEQYF.

The chain employs TRBV7-8 and TRBJ2-3; the D is unclear. The CDR3 extends over 14 amino acids. The germline CDR1 and CDR2 sequences are SGHVS and FQNEAQ. The V end was cut by 3 bases, the J end by 1 base, with 8 bases between. The CDR3 DNA reads TGTGCCAGCAGCTTCCGACAAGGCACAGATACGCAGTATTTT. Translating gives CASSFRQGTDTQYF.

This clone was observed a single time. The gene calls are TRBV18 and TRBJ2-2; the match to TRBD1 covers 7 bases. Germline-derived CDR1 and CDR2 are KGHSH and LQKENI. V trimming: 0 bases; J trimming: 4 bases; junction bases outside the gene matches: 5. This CDR3 has 16 residues. The CDR3 sequence: CASSPPIAGGTGELFF. The CDR3 coding sequence is TGTGCCAGCTCACCACCGATCGCAGGGGGCACCGGGGAGCTGTTTTTT.

V is TRBV4-3 and J is TRBJ2-1; D is possibly TRBD2 (5 bases). V lost 0 bases to trimming and J lost 0 bases, with 9 bases between them. Germline-derived CDR1 and CDR2 are LGHNA and YSLEER. The CDR3 runs to 16 residues. CDR3 coding DNA: TGCGCCAGCAGCCAAGATAGCGCTGGCTCCTACAATGAGCAGTTCTTC. Its protein product is CASSQDSAGSYNEQFF.

This chain joins TRBV5-1 and TRBJ1-1; no clear D gene. Trimming took 0 bases from V and 4 from J, leaving 7 bases between them. The CDR3 has 13 amino acids. CDR1 and CDR2 (germline): SGHRS, YFSETQ. CDR3: CASSLGGSTEAFF. As DNA, the CDR3 is TGCGCCAGCAGCTTGGGAGGGTCCACTGAAGCTTTCTTT. The variable domain in full, completed from reference TRBV5-1 and TRBJ1-1, reads KAGVTQTPRYLIKTRGQQVTLSCSPISGHRSVSWYQQTPGQGLQFLFEYFSETQRNKGNFPGRFSGRQFSNSRSEMNVSTLELGDSALYLCASSLGGSTEAFFGQGTRLTVV.

The CDR3 sequence: CASSGQGNTEAFF. The CDR3 DNA sequence: TGTGCCAGCAGCGGACAGGGGAACACTGAAGCTTTCTTT. J is TRBJ1-1 and V is TRBV9, with 7 bases lining up with TRBD1. The V gene's germline CDR1 is SGDLS and CDR2 YYNGEE. The V and J ends lost 3 bases and 1 base, in that order; junction bases with no gene match: 0. The CDR3 extends over 13 amino acids.

The genes are TRBV7-9 and TRBJ2-7, with 7 bases matching TRBD2. The CDR3 runs to 12 residues. Germline V gives CDR1 SEHNR, CDR2 FQNEAQ (reference sequence). Unmatched junction bases numbered 8, after V lost 6 bases and J lost 9 bases. CDR3 residues: CASRSGTSRQYF. CDR3 DNA: TGTGCCAGCAGGAGCGGGACCTCTCGGCAGTACTTC.

J is TRBJ2-1 and V is TRBV29-1; 15 bases are a match to TRBD2. V trimming: 4 bases; J trimming: 2 bases; junction bases outside the gene matches: 15. The CDR3 is 20 amino acids. CDR1 is SQVTM, CDR2 ANQGSEA, per germline. CDR3 coding DNA: TGCAGCGTTGCGGGAGGACTAGCGGGGGGGAACGTGGGTGCCTACAATGAGCAGTTCTTC. Amino acids: CSVAGGLAGGNVGAYNEQFF.

The gene calls are TRBV7-2 and TRBJ2-7; 7 nucleotides match TRBD1. Unmatched junction bases numbered 6, after V lost 4 bases and J lost 0 bases. The CDR3 extends over 15 amino acids. The germline V gene has CDR1 SGHTA and CDR2 FQGNSA. CDR3 in DNA: TGTGCCAGCAGCTACCAACAGGGGAACTCCTACGAGCAGTACTTC. Residues: CASSYQQGNSYEQYF.

The genes are TRBV4-3 and TRBJ2-2; D is possibly TRBD2 (6 bases). The V end lost 1 base, the J end lost 0 bases, and 18 bases lay between the germline ends. The CDR3 has 19 residues. Germline V gene sequence: CDR1 LGHNA, CDR2 YSLEER. The CDR3: CASSQVHGSGLPNTGELFF. Here the CDR3 DNA reads TGCGCCAGCAGCCAAGTTCATGGCTCGGGACTCCCGAACACCGGGGAGCTGTTTTTT.

The rearrangement uses TRBV27 and TRBJ1-5, with D perhaps TRBD1 (5 bases). Trimming removed 0 bases at V and 5 bases at J, with 14 bases between. CDR1 is MNHEY and CDR2 is SMNVEV in the germline V gene (reference sequence). This CDR3 comprises 16 residues. Written as DNA, the CDR3 is TGTGCCAGCAGTTTATCAGGCAGGGCGAGGCATCAGCCCCAGCATTTT. Encoded protein: CASSLSGRARHQPQHF.